The sample holds one count of the clone carrying this T cell receptor (beta chain). CDR3 size: 14 residues. V lost 3 bases and J lost 4; bases outside the gene matches: 4. In germline, CDR1 is SQVTM, CDR2 ANQGSEA. Time point: baseline pretreatment blood. Treatment noted: 15 Gy SBRT to primary tumor, nephrectomy 4 weeks later. The patient's renal cell carcinoma had clear cell pathology. Data came from immunoSEQ multiplex PCR; TCRdb stores just in-frame clones and leaves some out. The sample carries about 150,000 clones, about 88% recorded once. The data are from a study of radiation and T cells in renal cell carcinoma. As for the study in general: Nephrectomy followed 15 Gy stereotactic body radiation by 4 weeks.

The TCR originated in a woman aged 45 to 65 with renal cell carcinoma. Sequences were derived from blood, sampled from a patient whose treatment included radiotherapy and nephrectomy. The genes are TRBV29-1 and TRBJ2-1, with 9 nucleotides matching TRBD2. Here the CDR3 DNA reads TGCAGCGTTGAGTCTAGCGGGGCGTACAATGAGCAGTTCTTC. Translating it yields CSVESSGAYNEQFF.